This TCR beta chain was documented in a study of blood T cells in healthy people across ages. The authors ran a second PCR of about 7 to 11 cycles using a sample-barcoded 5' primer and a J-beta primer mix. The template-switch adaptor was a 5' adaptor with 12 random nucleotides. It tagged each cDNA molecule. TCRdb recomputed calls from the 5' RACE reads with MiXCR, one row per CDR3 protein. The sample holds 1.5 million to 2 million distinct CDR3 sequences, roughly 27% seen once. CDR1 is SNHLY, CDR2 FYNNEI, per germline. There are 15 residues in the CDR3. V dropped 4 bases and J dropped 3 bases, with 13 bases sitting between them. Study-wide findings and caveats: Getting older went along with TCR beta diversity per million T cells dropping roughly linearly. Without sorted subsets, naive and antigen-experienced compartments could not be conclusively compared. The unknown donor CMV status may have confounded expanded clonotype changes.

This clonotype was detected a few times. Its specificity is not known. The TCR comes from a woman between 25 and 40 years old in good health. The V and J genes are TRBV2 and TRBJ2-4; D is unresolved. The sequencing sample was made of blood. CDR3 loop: CASSAVRFVKNIQYF. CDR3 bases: TGTGCCAGCAGTGCTGTTAGATTTGTCAAAAACATTCAGTACTTC.